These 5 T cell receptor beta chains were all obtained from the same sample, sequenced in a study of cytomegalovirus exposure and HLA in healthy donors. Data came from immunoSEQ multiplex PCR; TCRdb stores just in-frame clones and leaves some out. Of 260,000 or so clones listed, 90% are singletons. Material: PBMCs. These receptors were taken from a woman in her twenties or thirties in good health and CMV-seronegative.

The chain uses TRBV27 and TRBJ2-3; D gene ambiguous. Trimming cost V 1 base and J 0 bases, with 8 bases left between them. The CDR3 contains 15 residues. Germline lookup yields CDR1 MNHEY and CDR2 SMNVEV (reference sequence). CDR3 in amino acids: CASSLYVGSTDTQYF. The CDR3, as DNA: TGTGCCAGCAGTTTATACGTGGGGAGCACAGATACGCAGTATTTT.

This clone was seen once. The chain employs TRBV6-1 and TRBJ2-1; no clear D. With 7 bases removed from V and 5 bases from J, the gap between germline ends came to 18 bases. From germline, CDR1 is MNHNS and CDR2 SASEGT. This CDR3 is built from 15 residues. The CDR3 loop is CASIEKAPRDNEQFF. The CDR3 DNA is TGTGCCAGCATCGAAAAGGCCCCTCGGGACAATGAGCAGTTCTTC.

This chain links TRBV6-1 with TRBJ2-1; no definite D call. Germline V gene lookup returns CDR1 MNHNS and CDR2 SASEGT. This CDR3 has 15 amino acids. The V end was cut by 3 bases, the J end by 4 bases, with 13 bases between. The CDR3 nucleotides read TGTGCCAGCAGTGATAGAAGTGCCGGATACAATGAGCAGTTCTTC. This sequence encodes CASSDRSAGYNEQFF.

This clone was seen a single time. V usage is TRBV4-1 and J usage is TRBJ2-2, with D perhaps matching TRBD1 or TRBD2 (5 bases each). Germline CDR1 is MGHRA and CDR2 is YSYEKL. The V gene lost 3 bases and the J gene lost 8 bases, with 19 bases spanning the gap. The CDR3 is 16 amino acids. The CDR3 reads CASSHPVRDPAGELFF. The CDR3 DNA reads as TGCGCCAGCAGCCACCCTGTTAGGGACCCAGCTGGGGAGCTGTTTTTT.

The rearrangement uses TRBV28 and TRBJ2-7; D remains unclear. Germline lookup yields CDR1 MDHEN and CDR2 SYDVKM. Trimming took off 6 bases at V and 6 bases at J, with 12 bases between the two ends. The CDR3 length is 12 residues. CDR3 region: CASSAGPIEQYF. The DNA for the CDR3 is TGTGCCAGCAGCGCCGGACCAATCGAGCAGTACTTC.